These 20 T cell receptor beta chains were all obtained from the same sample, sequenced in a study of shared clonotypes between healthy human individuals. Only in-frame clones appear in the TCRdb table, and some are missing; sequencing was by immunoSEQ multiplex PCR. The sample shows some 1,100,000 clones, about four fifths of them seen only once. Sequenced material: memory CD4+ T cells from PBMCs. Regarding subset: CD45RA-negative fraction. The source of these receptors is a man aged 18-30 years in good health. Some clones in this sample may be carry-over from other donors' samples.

Written as DNA, the CDR3 is TGTGCCAGCAGCGTAGAGGGGCTAGCCTCCAATGAGCAGTTCTTC. Translation gives CASSVEGLASNEQFF. The chain is built from TRBV9 and TRBJ2-1; possibly TRBD1 or TRBD2 for D (5 bases each). Per germline, CDR1 SGDLS and CDR2 YYNGEE. The V end was cut by 0 bases, the J end by 6 bases, with 13 bases between. The CDR3 extends over 15 amino acids. The full variable domain, completed using reference TRBV9 and TRBJ2-1, is DSGVTQTPKHLITATGQRVTLRCSPRSGDLSVYWYQQSLDQGLQFLIQYYNGEERAKGNILERFSAQQFPDLHSELNLSSLELGDSALYFCASSVEGLASNEQFFGPGTRLTVL.

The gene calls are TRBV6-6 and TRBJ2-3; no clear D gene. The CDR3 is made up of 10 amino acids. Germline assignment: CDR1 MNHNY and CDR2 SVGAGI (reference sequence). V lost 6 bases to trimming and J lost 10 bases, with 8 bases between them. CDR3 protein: CASSETPQYF. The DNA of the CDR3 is TGTGCCAGCAGCGAGACGCCGCAGTATTTT.

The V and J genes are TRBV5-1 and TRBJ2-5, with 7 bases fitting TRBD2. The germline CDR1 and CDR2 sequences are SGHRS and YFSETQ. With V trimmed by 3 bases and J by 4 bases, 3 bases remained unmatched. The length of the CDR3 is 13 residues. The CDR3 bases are TGCGCCAGCAGCTGGGGGGGTAGAGAGACCCAGTACTTC. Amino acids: CASSWGGRETQYF.

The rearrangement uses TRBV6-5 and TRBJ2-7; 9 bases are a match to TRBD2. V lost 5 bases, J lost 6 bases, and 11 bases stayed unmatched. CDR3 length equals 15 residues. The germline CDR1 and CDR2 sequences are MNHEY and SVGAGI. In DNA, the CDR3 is TGTGCCAGCAGTCACCGCAGGACTAGCGAAGGCGAGCAGTACTTC. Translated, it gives CASSHRRTSEGEQYF.

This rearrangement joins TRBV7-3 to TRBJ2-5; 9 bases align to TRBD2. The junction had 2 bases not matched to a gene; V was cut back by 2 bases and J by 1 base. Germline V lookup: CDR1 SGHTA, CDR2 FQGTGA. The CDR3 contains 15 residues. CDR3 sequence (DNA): TGTGCCAGCAGCTTAGCGGGAGGGGTCCAAGAGACCCAGTACTTC. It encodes CASSLAGGVQETQYF.

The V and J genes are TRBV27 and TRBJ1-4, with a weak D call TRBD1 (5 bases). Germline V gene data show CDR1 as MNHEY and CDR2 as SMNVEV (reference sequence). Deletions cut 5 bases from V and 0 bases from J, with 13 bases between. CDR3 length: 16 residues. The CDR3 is CASSRRQLATNEKLFF. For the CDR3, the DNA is TGTGCCAGCAGTCGCCGACAGCTCGCAACTAATGAAAAACTGTTTTTT.

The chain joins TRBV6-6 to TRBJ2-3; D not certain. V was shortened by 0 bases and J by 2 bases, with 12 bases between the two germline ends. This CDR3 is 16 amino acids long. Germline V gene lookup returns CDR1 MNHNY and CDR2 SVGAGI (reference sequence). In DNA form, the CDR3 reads TGTGCCAGCAGTTACTCTGGGTTAGTTTACACAGATACGCAGTATTTT. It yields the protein CASSYSGLVYTDTQYF.

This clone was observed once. In DNA, the CDR3 is TGTGCCAGCAGTTTAAGCGGGAGAGGAGACAATGAGCAGTTCTTC. The encoded protein is CASSLSGRGDNEQFF. This chain uses TRBV28 with TRBJ2-1; 8 bases are shared with TRBD2. The CDR3 length is 15 residues. Germline CDR1 is MDHEN and CDR2 is SYDVKM. The junction had 5 bases not matched to a gene; V was cut back by 2 bases and J by 5 bases.

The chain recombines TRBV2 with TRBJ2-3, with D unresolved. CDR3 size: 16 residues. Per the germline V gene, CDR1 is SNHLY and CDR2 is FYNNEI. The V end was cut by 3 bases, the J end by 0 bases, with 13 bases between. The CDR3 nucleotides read TGTGCCAGCAGTGACCCCACACTCCGCAGCACAGATACGCAGTATTTT. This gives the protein CASSDPTLRSTDTQYF.

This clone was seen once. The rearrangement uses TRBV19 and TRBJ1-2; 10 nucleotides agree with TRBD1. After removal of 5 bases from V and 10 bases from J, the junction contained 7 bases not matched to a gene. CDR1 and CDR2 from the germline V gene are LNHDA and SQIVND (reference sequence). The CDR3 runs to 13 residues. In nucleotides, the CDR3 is TGTGCCAGTAGTCAGCCGGGACAGGGGACCTACACCTTC. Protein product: CASSQPGQGTYTF.

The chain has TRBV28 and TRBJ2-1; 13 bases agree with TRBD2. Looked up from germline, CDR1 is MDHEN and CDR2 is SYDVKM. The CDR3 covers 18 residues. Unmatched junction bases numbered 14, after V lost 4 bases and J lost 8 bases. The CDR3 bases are TGTGCCAGCAGTTATCCCAGGACTAGCGGGAGTCTTAAGTATGAGCAGTTCTTC. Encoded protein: CASSYPRTSGSLKYEQFF.

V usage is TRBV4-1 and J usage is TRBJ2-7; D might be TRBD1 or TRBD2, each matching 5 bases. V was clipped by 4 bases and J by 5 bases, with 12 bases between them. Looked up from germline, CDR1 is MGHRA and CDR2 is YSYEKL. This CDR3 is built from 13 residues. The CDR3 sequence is CASSRARGDEQYF. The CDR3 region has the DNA TGCGCCAGCAGCCGAGCGAGAGGGGACGAGCAGTACTTC.

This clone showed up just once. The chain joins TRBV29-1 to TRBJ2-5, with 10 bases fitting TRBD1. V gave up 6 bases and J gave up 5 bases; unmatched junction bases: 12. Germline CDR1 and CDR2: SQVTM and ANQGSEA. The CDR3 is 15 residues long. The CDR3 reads CSVVPTGGARETQYF. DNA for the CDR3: TGCAGCGTCGTCCCGACAGGGGGCGCGCGGGAGACCCAGTACTTC.

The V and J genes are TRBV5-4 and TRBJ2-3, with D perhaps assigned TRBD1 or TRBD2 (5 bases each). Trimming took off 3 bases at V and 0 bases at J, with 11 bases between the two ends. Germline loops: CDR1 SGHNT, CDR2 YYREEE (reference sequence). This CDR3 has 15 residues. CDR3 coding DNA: TGTGCCAGCAGCTGGGGCTCGGGAAGCACAGATACGCAGTATTTT. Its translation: CASSWGSGSTDTQYF.

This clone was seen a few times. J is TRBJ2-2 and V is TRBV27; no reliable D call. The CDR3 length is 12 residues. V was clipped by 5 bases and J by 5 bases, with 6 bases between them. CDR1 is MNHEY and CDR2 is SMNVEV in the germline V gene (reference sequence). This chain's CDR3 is CASSPATGELFF. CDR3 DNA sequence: TGTGCCAGCAGTCCCGCTACCGGGGAGCTGTTTTTT.

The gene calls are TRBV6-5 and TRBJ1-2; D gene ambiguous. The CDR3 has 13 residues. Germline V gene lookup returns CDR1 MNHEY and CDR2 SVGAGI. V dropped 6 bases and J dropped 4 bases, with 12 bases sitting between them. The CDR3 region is CASRPDGIYGYTF. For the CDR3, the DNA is TGTGCCAGCAGGCCGGACGGCATCTATGGCTACACCTTC.

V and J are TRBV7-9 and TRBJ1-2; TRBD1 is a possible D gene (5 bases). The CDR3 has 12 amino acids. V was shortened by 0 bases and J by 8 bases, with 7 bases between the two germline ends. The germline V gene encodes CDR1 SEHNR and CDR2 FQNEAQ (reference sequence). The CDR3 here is CASSLAGVGYTF. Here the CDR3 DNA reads TGTGCCAGCAGCTTAGCAGGGGTCGGCTACACCTTC.

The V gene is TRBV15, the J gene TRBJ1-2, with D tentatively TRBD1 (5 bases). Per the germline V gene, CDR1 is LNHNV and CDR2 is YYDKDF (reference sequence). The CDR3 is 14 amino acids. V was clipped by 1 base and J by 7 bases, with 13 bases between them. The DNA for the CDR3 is TGTGCCACCAGCAGAGGGGGGGTACTTACTGGCTACACCTTC. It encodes CATSRGGVLTGYTF.

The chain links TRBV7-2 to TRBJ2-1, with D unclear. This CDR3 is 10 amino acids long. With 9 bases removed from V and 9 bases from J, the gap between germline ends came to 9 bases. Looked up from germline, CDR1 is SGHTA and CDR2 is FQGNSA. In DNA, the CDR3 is TGTGCCAGGCCGGTCAGTGAGCAGTTCTTC. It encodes CARPVSEQFF.

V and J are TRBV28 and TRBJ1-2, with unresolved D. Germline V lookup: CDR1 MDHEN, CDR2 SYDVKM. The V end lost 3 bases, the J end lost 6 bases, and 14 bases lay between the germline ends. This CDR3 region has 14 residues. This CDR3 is CASSFEDRQDGYTF. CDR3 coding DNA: TGTGCCAGCAGTTTTGAAGACCGGCAGGATGGCTACACCTTC.